This T cell receptor beta chain was sequenced for a study of glioma-infiltrating T cells after dendritic cell vaccination. The ends were cut back, 10 bases at V and 8 bases at J, with 13 bases in the middle. The germline V gene has CDR1 MNHEY and CDR2 SMNVEV (reference sequence). The CDR3 is 11 residues long. Amplification used 60 V beta primers and 13 J beta primers. Clones were sequenced by immunoSEQ multiplex PCR, and TCRdb holds only the in-frame ones, with some missing. The data hold about 100,000 clones, with roughly three quarters observed a single time. The sequences come from blood, collected before dendritic cell vaccination. The sequence derives from a human donor with glioblastoma. The V call is TRBV27, the J call TRBJ2-3; D unresolved. CDR3 DNA: TGTGCCACCCATACTGAGAGTACGCAGTATTTT. Its protein product is CATHTESTQYF.